The next 8 T cell receptor beta chains were all read from a single sample in a study of T cells in Graves' hyperthyroidism and ophthalmopathy. It was RNA transcripts that yielded the amplified TCR beta CDR3 regions. HTBI primers were used for first-round RT-PCR of the TCR CDR3. Each CDR3 protein gets one entry after TCRdb re-called the multiplex PCR reads with MiXCR. Here the sample spans some 510,000 distinct CDR3 sequences, less than 25% being singletons. Sequences were obtained from blood. Receptor source: a young man with Graves' hyperthyroidism.

The rearrangement uses TRBV6-1 and TRBJ2-5; the match to TRBD2 covers 10 bases. Germline CDR1 and CDR2: MNHNS and SASEGT. With 1 base clipped from V and 0 bases from J, the junction kept 5 bases outside the gene matches. This CDR3 is 17 amino acids long. Here the CDR3 DNA reads TGTGCCAGCAGTGAAGGGACTAGCGGATCCTACCAAGAGACCCAGTACTTC. Protein: CASSEGTSGSYQETQYF.

At least ten counts were recorded for this clonotype. The rearrangement uses TRBV28 and TRBJ1-1, with D perhaps matching TRBD1 (5 bases). From germline, CDR1 is MDHEN and CDR2 SYDVKM. The CDR3 totals 14 residues. Trimming removed 5 bases at V and 4 bases at J, with 14 bases between. CDR3 residues: CASSIPGDGTEAFF. The CDR3 DNA reads TGTGCCAGCAGTATCCCGGGGGATGGCACTGAAGCTTTCTTT.

This clonotype showed up many times. The genes are TRBV6-2 or TRBV6-3 and TRBJ1-1; no reliable D call. Trimming stripped 0 bases from V and 6 bases from J, with 11 bases between. The germline V gene has CDR1 MNHEY and CDR2 SVGEGT. The CDR3 sequence is 14 residues long. Here the CDR3 DNA reads TGTGCCAGCAGTTACTCTGCGATAGTCGCTGAAGCTTTCTTT. Amino acids: CASSYSAIVAEAFF.

The table lists this clonotype with many counts. The V gene is TRBV6-1, the J gene TRBJ1-2; no firm D call. Trimming left V 8 bases short and J 4 bases short, with 17 bases between. The germline CDR1 and CDR2 sequences are MNHNS and SASEGT. The CDR3 spans 14 residues. CDR3: CASLENPASYGYTF. The CDR3 DNA reads as TGTGCCAGCCTTGAGAATCCCGCTAGCTATGGCTACACCTTC.

The rearrangement joins TRBV28 to TRBJ2-7; D gene ambiguous. The V gene's germline CDR1 is MDHEN and CDR2 SYDVKM. The CDR3 totals 13 residues. V was clipped by 2 bases and J by 2 bases, with 7 bases between them. CDR3 sequence: CASSLNYPYEQYF. CDR3 DNA sequence: TGTGCCAGCAGTTTAAACTACCCCTACGAGCAGTACTTC.

This clonotype occurred a few times. The rearrangement links TRBV29-1 to TRBJ1-1; D unresolved. Germline CDR1 reads SQVTM; CDR2 reads ANQGSEA. The CDR3 consists of 12 residues. Between the trimmed V and J ends, which lost 3 bases and 3 bases, there was a span of 8 bases. CDR3 DNA sequence: TGCAGCGTTGATGGTCGAGACACTGAAGCTTTCTTT. Translation: CSVDGRDTEAFF.

This clonotype turned up a few times. This chain links TRBV16 with TRBJ2-4; D ambiguous. The V end was cut by 2 bases, the J end by 3 bases, with 11 bases between. The CDR3 has 15 amino acids. Germline V gene sequence: CDR1 KGHSY, CDR2 FQNENV. The CDR3 is CASSQKREYKNIQYF. CDR3 in DNA: TGTGCCAGCAGCCAAAAGAGAGAGTACAAAAACATTCAGTACTTC.

As to this clonotype: A much larger clone lies a single base off, so this may be a read error. CDR3 loop: CSARKDADYGYTF. The CDR3 DNA reads TGCAGTGCTAGAAAAGATGCGGACTATGGCTACACCTTC. This chain connects TRBV20-1 to TRBJ1-2, with unresolved D. V was clipped by 2 bases and J by 3 bases, with 10 bases between them. Germline V gene sequence: CDR1 DFQATT, CDR2 SNEGSKA (reference sequence). This CDR3 is 13 amino acids long.